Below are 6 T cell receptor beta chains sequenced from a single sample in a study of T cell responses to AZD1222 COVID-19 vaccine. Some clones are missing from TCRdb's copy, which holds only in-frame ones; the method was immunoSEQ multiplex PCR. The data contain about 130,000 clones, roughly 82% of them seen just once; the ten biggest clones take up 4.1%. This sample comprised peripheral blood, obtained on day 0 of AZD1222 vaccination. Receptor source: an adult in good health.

This CDR3 reads CASRLGLSANEQFF. The CDR3 nucleotides are TGTGCCAGCCGACTGGGACTTTCTGCCAATGAGCAGTTCTTC. The rearrangement links TRBV18 to TRBJ2-1, with D tentatively TRBD2 (6 bases). CDR1 and CDR2 from the germline V gene are KGHSH and LQKENI. This CDR3 has 14 residues. The V and J ends lost 8 bases and 6 bases respectively, with 17 bases between them.

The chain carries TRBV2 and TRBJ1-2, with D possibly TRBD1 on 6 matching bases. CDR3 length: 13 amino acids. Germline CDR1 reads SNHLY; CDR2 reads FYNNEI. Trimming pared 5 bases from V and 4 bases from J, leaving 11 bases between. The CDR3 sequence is CASSYRVGYGYTF. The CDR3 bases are TGTGCCAGCAGTTACAGGGTAGGCTATGGCTACACCTTC.

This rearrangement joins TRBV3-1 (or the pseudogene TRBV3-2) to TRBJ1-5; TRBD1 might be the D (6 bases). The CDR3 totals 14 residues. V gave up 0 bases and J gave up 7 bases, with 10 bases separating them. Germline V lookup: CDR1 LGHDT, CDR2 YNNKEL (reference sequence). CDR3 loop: CASSQDTGRQPQHF. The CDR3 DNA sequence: TGTGCCAGCAGCCAAGATACAGGGAGACAGCCCCAGCATTTT.

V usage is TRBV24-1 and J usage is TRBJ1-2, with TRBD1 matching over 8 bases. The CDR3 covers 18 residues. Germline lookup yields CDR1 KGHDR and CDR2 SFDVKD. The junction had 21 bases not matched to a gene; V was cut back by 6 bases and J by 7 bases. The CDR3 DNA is TGTGCCACCAGTCTTCCCCCGGCGAAGGCAGGGGGCGCGAGTGGCTACACCTTC. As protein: CATSLPPAKAGGASGYTF.

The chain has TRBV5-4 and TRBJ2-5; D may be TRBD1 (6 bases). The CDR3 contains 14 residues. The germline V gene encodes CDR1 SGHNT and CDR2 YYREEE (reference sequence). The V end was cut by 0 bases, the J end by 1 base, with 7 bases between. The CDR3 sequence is CASSLVRGQETQYF. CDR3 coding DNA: TGTGCCAGCAGCTTGGTCAGGGGCCAAGAGACCCAGTACTTC.

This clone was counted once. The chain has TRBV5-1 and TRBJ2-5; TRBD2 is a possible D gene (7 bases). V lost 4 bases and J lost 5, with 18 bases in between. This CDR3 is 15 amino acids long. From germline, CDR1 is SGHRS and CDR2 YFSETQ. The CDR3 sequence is CASSPSWGGGETQYF. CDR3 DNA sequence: TGCGCCAGCAGCCCTTCATGGGGGGGCGGGGAGACCCAGTACTTC.